This paragraph reports one T cell receptor (beta chain). The antigen is undetermined. These data originate in a study of shared clonotypes between healthy human individuals. Study-level findings and limits: Lower generation probabilities were found for non-shared clonotypes than for those shared by all four donors.

Terminally differentiated effector memory CD45RA+ cells were excluded by CCR7 positive selection of CD45RO-negative cells. Donors comprised only Caucasian adults living in Nashville, Tennessee. The data were produced by immunoSEQ multiplex PCR, yet TCRdb's version contains in-frame clones alone and is incomplete. The sample records under 1 million clones, about 96% being singletons. The germline V and J ends were trimmed by 3 bases and 6 bases, with 12 bases remaining between them. Germline V gene sequence: CDR1 SGHVS, CDR2 FNYEAQ. The CDR3 extends over 14 amino acids. Input material: naive CD8+ T cells sorted from blood. This TCR was sampled from a man aged 25 to 40 in good health. The chain combines TRBV7-6 with TRBJ1-5; no definite D call. The CDR3 loop reads CASSLLGLGQPQHF. In DNA, the CDR3 is TGTGCCAGCAGCTTGTTAGGGTTGGGTCAGCCCCAGCATTTT.